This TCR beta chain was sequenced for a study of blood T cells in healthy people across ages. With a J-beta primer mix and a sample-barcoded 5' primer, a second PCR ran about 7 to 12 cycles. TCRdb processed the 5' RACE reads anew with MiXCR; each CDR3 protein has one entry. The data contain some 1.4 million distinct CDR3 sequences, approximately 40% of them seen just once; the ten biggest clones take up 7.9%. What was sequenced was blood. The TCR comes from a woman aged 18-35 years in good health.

The CDR3 bases are TGTGCCAGCAGTAGATCATGGGATACGCAGTATTTT. The encoded protein is CASSRSWDTQYF. The chain joins TRBV27 to TRBJ2-3; D unresolved. Germline-derived CDR1 and CDR2 are MNHEY and SMNVEV (reference sequence). This CDR3 comprises 12 residues. V shed 5 bases and J shed 6 bases, with 9 bases lying between them.